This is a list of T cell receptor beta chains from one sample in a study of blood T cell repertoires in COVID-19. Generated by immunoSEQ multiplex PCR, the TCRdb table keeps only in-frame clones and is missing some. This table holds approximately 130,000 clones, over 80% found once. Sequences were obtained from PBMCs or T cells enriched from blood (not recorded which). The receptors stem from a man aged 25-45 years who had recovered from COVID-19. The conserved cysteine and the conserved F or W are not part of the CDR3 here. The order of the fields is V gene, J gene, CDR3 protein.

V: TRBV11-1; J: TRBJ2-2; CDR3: ASSFGTGGVGELF
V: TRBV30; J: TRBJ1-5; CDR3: AWSDRDQPQH
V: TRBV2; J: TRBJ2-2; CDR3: ASKPTGTGELF
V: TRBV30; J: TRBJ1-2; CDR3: AWDTGTGGIFSSYT
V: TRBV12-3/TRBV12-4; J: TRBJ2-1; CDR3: ASSGGLNEQF
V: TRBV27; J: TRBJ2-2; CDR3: ASRRTGNTGELF
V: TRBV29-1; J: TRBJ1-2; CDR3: STTGDGYT
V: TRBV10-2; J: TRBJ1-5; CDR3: ASSELGQGISYSNQPQH
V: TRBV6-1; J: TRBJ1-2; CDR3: ASSEPLSGYT
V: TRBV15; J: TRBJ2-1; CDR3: ATSRVRLAGTTRINEQF
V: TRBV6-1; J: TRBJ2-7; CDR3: ASSEGSQGNEQY
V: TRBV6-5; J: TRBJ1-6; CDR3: ASRLGQGYNSPLH
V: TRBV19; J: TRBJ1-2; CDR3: ASSITGGLHYGYT
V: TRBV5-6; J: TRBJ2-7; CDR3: ASSQTGTSYEQY
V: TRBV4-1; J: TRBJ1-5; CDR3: ASSQTRGQPQH
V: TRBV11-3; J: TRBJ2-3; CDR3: ASSPGTSGGLDTQY
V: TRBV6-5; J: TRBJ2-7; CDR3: ASSHPGGGRDEQY
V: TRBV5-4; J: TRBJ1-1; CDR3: ASSTPLQRMNTEAF
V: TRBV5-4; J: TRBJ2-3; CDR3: ASSSGQGADTQY
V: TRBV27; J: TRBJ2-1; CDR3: ASSLTGARNEQF
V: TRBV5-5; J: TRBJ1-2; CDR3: ASSPDTNYGYT
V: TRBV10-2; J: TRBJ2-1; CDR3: ASGDLAGDDEQF
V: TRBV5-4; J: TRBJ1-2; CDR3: ASSLPENYGYT
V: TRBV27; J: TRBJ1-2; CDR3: ASSRQGRNYGYT
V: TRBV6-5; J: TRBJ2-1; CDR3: ASRRGNYNEQF
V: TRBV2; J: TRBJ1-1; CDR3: ASSVPVTEAF
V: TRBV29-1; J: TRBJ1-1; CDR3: SVDRGGGPEAF
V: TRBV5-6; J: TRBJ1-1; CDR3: ASSLAWGLNEAF
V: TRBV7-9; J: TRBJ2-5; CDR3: ASSLGLGTGVSETQY
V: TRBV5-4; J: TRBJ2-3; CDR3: ASSFAGLARGTDTQY
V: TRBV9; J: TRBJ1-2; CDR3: ASSVEGDYGYT
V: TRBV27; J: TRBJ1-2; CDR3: ASTGTGGYGYT
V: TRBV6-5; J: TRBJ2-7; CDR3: ASSPAQSYEQY
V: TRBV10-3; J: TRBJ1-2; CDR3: AISEVGRIGYT
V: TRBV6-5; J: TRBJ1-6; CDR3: ASTPGQPNSPLH
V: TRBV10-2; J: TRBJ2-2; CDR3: ASRQGQGFTGELF
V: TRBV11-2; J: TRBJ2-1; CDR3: ASSPLGGRTYNEQF
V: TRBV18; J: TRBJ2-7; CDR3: ASSPGDGYEQY
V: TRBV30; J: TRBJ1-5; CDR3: AWSAGGLGNQPQH
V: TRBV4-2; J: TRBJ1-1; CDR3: ASSQEGTITEAF
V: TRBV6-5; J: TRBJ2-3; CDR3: ASSYSAEHHTDTQY
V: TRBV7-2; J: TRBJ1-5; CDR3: ASSPGQANQPQH
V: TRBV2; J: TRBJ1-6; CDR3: ASSDSIGQPNSPLH
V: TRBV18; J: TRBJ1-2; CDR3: ASSPSTENYGYT
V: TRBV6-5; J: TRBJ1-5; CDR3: ASSSQNSNQPQH
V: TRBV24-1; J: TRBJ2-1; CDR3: ATSIAARGRDEQF
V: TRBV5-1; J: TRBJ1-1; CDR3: ASSLTGGNTEAF
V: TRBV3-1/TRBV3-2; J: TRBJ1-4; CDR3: ASSAANEKLF
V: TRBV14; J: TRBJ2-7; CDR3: ASSQGPKSSYEQY
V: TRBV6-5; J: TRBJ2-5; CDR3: ASSYVGGPQETQY
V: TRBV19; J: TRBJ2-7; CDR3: ASSSTSPSYEQY
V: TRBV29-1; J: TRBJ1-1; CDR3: SVERDRGRTEAF
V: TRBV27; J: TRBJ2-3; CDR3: ASSSLADTQY